The 22 T cell receptor beta chains listed next were all sequenced from one sample in a study of beta chain features in type 1 diabetes. What was sequenced were expressed TCRB transcripts, since all of the isolated RNA had been reverse transcribed. The repertoire was sequenced with immunoSEQ multiplex PCR; TCRdb's copy has only in-frame clones and lacks some. The sample has hundreds of thousands of clones, about 71% seen once. The sample taken for sequencing was naive CD4+ T cells from blood. These receptor sequences come from a man between 25 and 39 years old in good health.

The V gene is TRBV25-1, the J gene TRBJ2-5; D possibly corresponds to TRBD1 (5 bases). The V and J ends lost 4 bases and 9 bases respectively, with 12 bases between them. From germline, CDR1 is MGHDK and CDR2 SYGVNS. This CDR3 comprises 12 residues. This CDR3 is CASSGPEQAQYF. As DNA, the CDR3 is TGTGCCAGCAGTGGGCCCGAACAGGCCCAGTACTTC. The whole variable domain, filled in from reference TRBV25-1 and TRBJ2-5, reads EADIYQTPRYLVIGTGKKITLECSQTMGHDKMYWYQQDPGMELHLIHYSYGVNSTEKGDLSSESTVSRIRTEHFPLTLESARPSHTSQYLCASSGPEQAQYFGPGTRLLVL.

The chain links TRBV2 to TRBJ1-2; D remains ambiguous. Trimming left V 5 bases short and J 5 bases short, with 15 bases between. The CDR3 has 14 residues. Looked up from germline, CDR1 is SNHLY and CDR2 is FYNNEI. The CDR3 nucleotides are TGTGCCAGCAGTCCGACACCCGTCGGTTATGGCTACACCTTC. This translates into CASSPTPVGYGYTF.

To note about this clone: Mismatch with germline at one junction end may stem from a read error. The V call is TRBV6-6, the J call TRBJ2-4; 14 bases are shared with TRBD2. From germline, CDR1 is MNHNY and CDR2 SVGAGI (reference sequence). This CDR3 contains 14 residues. The CDR3 region has the DNA TGTGCCAGCAGCCGACTAGCGGGGGGGCATGGCGATATCTTC. Translating it yields CASSRLAGGHGDIF.

The chain is built from TRBV7-2 and TRBJ2-1; D is ambiguous. The length of the CDR3 is 14 residues. V was pared by 7 bases and J by 8 bases, with 18 bases between. Looked up from germline, CDR1 is SGHTA and CDR2 is FQGNSA. CDR3: CASILVTLGHEQFF. The CDR3 bases are TGTGCCAGCATCCTCGTCACCCTTGGGCATGAGCAGTTCTTC.

The chain joins TRBV29-1 to TRBJ1-2, with D maybe TRBD1 (5 bases). The length of the CDR3 is 14 residues. The germline V gene has CDR1 SQVTM and CDR2 ANQGSEA. Trimming left V 4 bases short and J 3 bases short, with 15 bases between. CDR3 loop: CSVADRRSYYGYTF. Here the CDR3 DNA reads TGCAGCGTTGCTGACAGACGATCCTACTATGGCTACACCTTC.

There are a few counts of this clone. The germline gene is not matched at one end of the junction; a read error may be the cause. This rearrangement joins TRBV29-1 to TRBJ2-1; perhaps TRBD2 as D (7 bases). This CDR3 contains 14 residues. Germline CDR1 SQVTM, CDR2 ANQGSEA. The CDR3 nucleotides read TGCAGCGCTGAAGGGGGGGCCGGCTACAATGAGCAGTTCTTC. Its protein product is CSAEGGAGYNEQFF.

J is TRBJ2-7 and V is TRBV29-1; tentatively, D is TRBD1 or TRBD2 (6 bases each). The V end lost 5 bases, the J end lost 4 bases, and 21 bases lay between the germline ends. CDR1 SQVTM and CDR2 ANQGSEA come from the germline V gene. This CDR3 has 15 amino acids. This CDR3 is CSVIPPGAVRYEQYF. The DNA of the CDR3 is TGCAGCGTTATACCCCCGGGGGCTGTACGTTACGAGCAGTACTTC.

The chain carries TRBV9 and TRBJ2-1; 13 nucleotides agree with TRBD2. V shed 2 bases, J shed 6 bases, and the junction held 5 bases outside the gene matches. CDR3 length: 16 amino acids. Germline CDR1 SGDLS, CDR2 YYNGEE. As DNA, the CDR3 is TGTGCCAGCAGCGTCGTCCGGACTAGCGGGAGCAATGAGCAGTTCTTC. Its translation: CASSVVRTSGSNEQFF.

This chain connects TRBV9 to TRBJ2-5; 9 positions agree with TRBD2. CDR3 length equals 15 residues. Germline lookup yields CDR1 SGDLS and CDR2 YYNGEE. V was pared by 0 bases and J by 5 bases, with 5 bases of the junction left unmatched. DNA of the CDR3: TGTGCCAGCAGCGTAGCCGGAGGACTAGCGGAGACCCAGTACTTC. As protein: CASSVAGGLAETQYF.

This clone was observed a few times. Additional DNA sequences in this sample encode the identical CDR3. This rearrangement joins TRBV29-1 to TRBJ2-1; D gene ambiguous. V lost 3 bases and J 0 bases, leaving 6 bases between the germline ends. The length of the CDR3 is 13 residues. CDR1 and CDR2 from the germline V gene are SQVTM and ANQGSEA. CDR3 in DNA: TGCAGCGTTGAGCCCAGCTCCTACAATGAGCAGTTCTTC. It specifies CSVEPSSYNEQFF.

This chain connects TRBV29-1 to TRBJ1-1; 9 nucleotides align to TRBD1. J was trimmed by 7 bases and V by 4 bases; bases with no gene match: 4. There are 12 residues in the CDR3. Germline values: CDR1 SQVTM, CDR2 ANQGSEA. CDR3 protein: CSVGDREGEAFF. In nucleotides, the CDR3 is TGCAGCGTTGGGGACAGGGAAGGTGAAGCTTTCTTT.

This clone was recorded a few times. CDR3: CAWSGPAGELFF. Written as DNA, the CDR3 is TGTGCCTGGAGCGGTCCTGCCGGGGAGCTGTTTTTT. This sequence joins TRBV30 and TRBJ2-2; D uncertain. CDR3 size: 12 residues. Trimming pared 3 bases from V and 6 bases from J, leaving 8 bases between. Germline V gene lookup returns CDR1 GTSNPN and CDR2 SVGIG (reference sequence). Full variable domain (remainder filled in from reference TRBV30 and TRBJ2-2): SQTIHQWPATLVQPVGSPLSLECTVEGTSNPNLYWYRQAAGRGLQLLFYSVGIGQISSEVPQNLSASRPQDRQFILSSKKLLLSDSGFYLCAWSGPAGELFFGEGSRLTVL.

The rearrangement joins TRBV7-2 to TRBJ1-2; D is ambiguous. This CDR3 spans 14 amino acids. The V end lost 2 bases, the J end lost 4 bases, and 11 bases lay between the germline ends. CDR1 SGHTA and CDR2 FQGNSA come from the germline V gene. CDR3 sequence (DNA): TGTGCCAGCAGCTTACGGGTGACAATCTATGGCTACACCTTC. This translates into CASSLRVTIYGYTF.

This clone has just a few counts. V usage is TRBV20-1 and J usage is TRBJ2-5, with D hard to call. CDR1 and CDR2 (germline): DFQATT, SNEGSKA (reference sequence). The CDR3 is 10 residues long. Trimming pared 0 bases from V and 11 bases from J, leaving 7 bases between. CDR3 amino acids: CSARDQHQYF. The CDR3 DNA follows: TGCAGTGCTAGAGATCAACATCAGTACTTC.

The chain uses TRBV23-1 and TRBJ2-7; D perhaps matches TRBD1 (6 bases). TRBV23-1 is reported as an ORF; its role is uncertain. V lost 6 bases and J 2 bases, leaving 14 bases between the germline ends. This CDR3 comprises 14 residues. The CDR3 nucleotides read TGCGCCAGCAGCTATGGGGGACAAGCCTACGAGCAGTACTTC. Protein: CASSYGGQAYEQYF.

Points on this clone: Other DNA sequences within the sample encode an identical CDR3. This chain links TRBV11-2 with TRBJ2-1, with 11 bases fitting TRBD2. V was pared by 4 bases and J by 3 bases, with 2 bases of the junction left unmatched. The germline gives CDR1 SGHAT, CDR2 FQNNGV. The CDR3 runs to 15 residues. CDR3 sequence (DNA): TGTGCCAGCAGCTCTCTAGCGGGGGGCTACAATGAGCAGTTCTTC. Its translation is CASSSLAGGYNEQFF.

V and J are TRBV30 and TRBJ2-1; the D is unclear. The length of the CDR3 is 13 residues. Trimming shortened V by 4 bases and J by 7 bases, and 14 bases separated the two germline ends. CDR1 is GTSNPN and CDR2 is SVGIG in the germline V gene (reference sequence). CDR3 coding DNA: TGTGCCTGGAATTATGACTCCCCGAATGAGCAGTTCTTC. It codes for CAWNYDSPNEQFF.

Only a few counts were recorded for this clone. This chain connects TRBV6-6 to TRBJ2-1; the match to TRBD1 covers 8 bases. Germline V gene sequence: CDR1 MNHNY, CDR2 SVGAGI (reference sequence). The CDR3 length is 15 residues. V gave up 2 bases and J gave up 8 bases; unmatched junction bases: 8. The chain's CDR3 is CASSYGQGTTDEQFF. The CDR3, as DNA: TGTGCCAGCAGTTACGGACAGGGAACTACGGATGAGCAGTTCTTC.

The rearrangement links TRBV2 to TRBJ2-7; possibly TRBD1 for D (6 bases). V dropped 7 bases and J dropped 0 bases, with 13 bases sitting between them. The CDR3 runs 14 residues. CDR1 and CDR2 (germline): SNHLY, FYNNEI. The CDR3 region has the DNA TGTGCCAGCACCCCGGACAGAGGCTCCTACGAGCAGTACTTC. This encodes CASTPDRGSYEQYF.

The chain recombines TRBV9 with TRBJ1-1; 7 positions match TRBD1. V trimming: 0 bases; J trimming: 0 bases; junction bases outside the gene matches: 2. CDR3 length equals 15 residues. Germline assignment: CDR1 SGDLS and CDR2 YYNGEE. The CDR3 DNA follows: TGTGCCAGCAGCGTAGTGCAGGGGGTGAACACTGAAGCTTTCTTT. Encoded protein: CASSVVQGVNTEAFF.

J is TRBJ1-5 and V is TRBV4-3, with a tentative D call TRBD1 (5 bases). Per the germline V gene, CDR1 is LGHNA and CDR2 is YSLEER. The CDR3 extends over 14 amino acids. With 0 bases removed from V and 6 bases from J, the gap between germline ends came to 9 bases. The CDR3 sequence is CASSQDEGLQPQHF. The CDR3 DNA reads as TGCGCCAGCAGCCAAGATGAGGGACTTCAGCCCCAGCATTTT.

The V gene is TRBV29-1, the J gene TRBJ1-2, with D maybe TRBD1 (5 bases). V was clipped by 4 bases and J by 7 bases, with 16 bases between them. This CDR3 has 13 amino acids. Germline V CDR1 and CDR2: SQVTM, ANQGSEA. CDR3: CSVGRSGEFGYTF. CDR3 in DNA: TGCAGCGTTGGAAGGTCGGGGGAATTTGGCTACACCTTC.